The 17 T cell receptor beta chains in this list originate from one sample, sequenced in a study of post-analysis software for immune sequencing data. Study findings and constraints: In patients, about 5 TRBV segments were more frequent than in controls, with TRBV5-6, TRBV5-1 and TRBV20-1 among them.

Carried by the TCR beta cDNA libraries were unique molecular identifiers. TCRdb re-called the PCR reads through MiXCR, storing one row per CDR3 protein. The sample records over 250,000 distinct CDR3 sequences, around 34% being singletons. No cognate antigen is known for these TCRs. Specimen: blood. These receptors originate from a girl between 10 and 17 years old with multiple sclerosis.

As concerns this clonotype: This sequence may be a read error, since a much larger clone differs from it by one base. The chain links TRBV27 to TRBJ1-4; D not certain. Trimming stripped 8 bases from V and 1 base from J, with 17 bases between. This CDR3 contains 16 residues. CDR1 MNHEY and CDR2 SMNVEV come from the germline V gene (reference sequence). The CDR3 DNA sequence: TGTGCCAGCGGTCCCAATACCGGGATAACTAATGAAAAACTGTTTTTT. This encodes CASGPNTGITNEKLFF.

The sample holds a few counts of this clonotype. J is TRBJ2-1 and V is TRBV12-3 or TRBV12-4; D gene uncertain. V lost 3 bases to trimming and J lost 5 bases, with 11 bases between them. The CDR3 runs to 14 residues. The CDR3 loop is CASSLAAPDNEQFF. CDR3 in DNA: TGTGCCAGCAGTTTGGCAGCGCCCGACAATGAGCAGTTCTTC.

The chain combines TRBV6-1 with TRBJ2-2; 7 bases line up with TRBD1. The CDR3 covers 16 residues. V trimming: 3 bases; J trimming: 4 bases; junction bases outside the gene matches: 8. Germline V gene lookup returns CDR1 MNHNS and CDR2 SASEGT. The CDR3 region is CASSDGDRVGTGELFF. In DNA form, the CDR3 reads TGTGCCAGCAGTGATGGAGACAGGGTCGGCACCGGGGAGCTGTTTTTT.

This clonotype was observed a few times. V is TRBV12-3 or TRBV12-4 and J is TRBJ1-6; TRBD1 might be the D (5 bases). V was cut by 2 bases and J by 6 bases, with 8 bases left in between. This CDR3 region has 14 residues. The CDR3 loop reads CASSLRQTNSPLHF. The CDR3 region has the DNA TGTGCCAGCAGTTTAAGACAGACTAATTCACCCCTCCACTTT.

This clonotype was found a few times. This rearrangement joins TRBV5-1 to TRBJ1-1; D not resolved. Between the trimmed V and J ends, which lost 0 bases and 6 bases, there was a span of 18 bases. CDR3 size: 16 residues. Germline assignment: CDR1 SGHRS and CDR2 YFSETQ. This CDR3 is CASSLARAGLPAEAFF. In DNA form, the CDR3 reads TGCGCCAGCAGCTTGGCTAGGGCCGGCCTCCCCGCTGAAGCTTTCTTT. The variable domain in full, completed from reference TRBV5-1 and TRBJ1-1, reads KAGVTQTPRYLIKTRGQQVTLSCSPISGHRSVSWYQQTPGQGLQFLFEYFSETQRNKGNFPGRFSGRQFSNSRSEMNVSTLELGDSALYLCASSLARAGLPAEAFFGQGTRLTVV.

This clonotype was observed once. The CDR3 loop is CASRQGDYEQYF. The CDR3 DNA sequence: TGCGCCAGTAGACAGGGCGACTACGAGCAGTACTTC. The V and J genes are TRBV5-1 and TRBJ2-7; the match to TRBD1 covers 7 bases. The V and J ends lost 8 bases and 3 bases, in that order; junction bases with no gene match: 5. There are 12 residues in the CDR3. The germline CDR1 and CDR2 sequences are SGHRS and YFSETQ.

This clonotype was detected many times. The chain recombines TRBV12-3 or TRBV12-4 with TRBJ2-5; D may be TRBD1 (6 bases). CDR3 length: 16 residues. The V gene lost 5 bases and the J gene lost 5 bases, with 21 bases spanning the gap. The CDR3 DNA sequence: TGTGCCAGCAGTAGGACAGCCTTCGAGGCCAGGGAGACCCAGTACTTC. Protein: CASSRTAFEARETQYF.

At least ten counts were recorded for this clonotype. The chain recombines TRBV6-1 with TRBJ2-7, with D possibly being TRBD1 (5 bases). This CDR3 is 16 amino acids long. V lost 0 bases, J lost 2 bases, and 14 bases lay in between. Germline-derived CDR1 and CDR2 are MNHNS and SASEGT. This chain's CDR3 is CASSEAPIRAPYEQYF. DNA for the CDR3: TGTGCCAGCAGTGAAGCGCCTATCAGGGCCCCCTACGAGCAGTACTTC.

As concerns this clonotype: Sequence at one end of the junction differs from germline and may be a read error. V is TRBV2 and J is TRBJ1-2; 7 nucleotides line up with TRBD1. CDR1 is SNHLY, CDR2 FYNNEI, per germline. This CDR3 is built from 15 residues. CDR3 sequence reads: CASSETGTETYGHTF. DNA of the CDR3: TGTGCCAGCAGTGAGACCGGGACAGAGACCTATGGCCACACCTTC.

This clonotype has more than one count but fewer than ten. A much larger clone lies one base from this, so it may be a read error. The genes are TRBV27 and TRBJ2-1, with 8 bases identical to TRBD2. This CDR3 is built from 13 residues. Germline assignment: CDR1 MNHEY and CDR2 SMNVEV (reference sequence). CDR3 nucleotide sequence: TGTGCCGCCCGTGGCGGGAGGTTGAATGAGCAGGTCTTC. Translated, it gives CAARGGRLNEQVF.

This clonotype showed up many times. The V call is TRBV7-9, the J call TRBJ2-4; TRBD1 might be the D (6 bases). The length of the CDR3 is 20 residues. V was pared by 0 bases and J by 1 base, with 22 bases between. CDR1 is SEHNR and CDR2 is FQNEAQ in the germline V gene (reference sequence). The CDR3 sequence is CASSLALASTGFLAKNIQYF. The CDR3 DNA follows: TGTGCCAGCAGCTTAGCATTGGCGTCAACAGGGTTTTTGGCCAAAAACATTCAGTACTTC.

This clonotype came up a few times. The rearrangement joins TRBV7-9 to TRBJ1-4; possibly TRBD1 for D (5 bases). The CDR3 length is 15 residues. The V and J ends lost 0 bases and 12 bases respectively, with 17 bases between them. The germline CDR1 and CDR2 sequences are SEHNR and FQNEAQ (reference sequence). The CDR3 DNA is TGTGCCAGCAGCTTAGCGGCTGGGGGGACGACCGAACTGTTTTTT. As protein: CASSLAAGGTTELFF. Using reference TRBV7-9 and TRBJ1-4 for the parts outside the CDR3, the full variable domain is DTGVSQNPRHKITKRGQNVTFRCDPISEHNRLYWYRQTLGQGPEFLTYFQNEAQLEKSRLLSDRFSAERPKGSFSTLEIQRTEQGDSAMYLCASSLAAGGTTELFFGSGTQLSVL.

This chain connects TRBV20-1 to TRBJ1-3; D unresolved. With 1 base removed from V and 0 bases from J, the gap between germline ends came to 7 bases. Germline V lookup: CDR1 DFQATT, CDR2 SNEGSKA (reference sequence). The CDR3 sequence is 14 residues long. CDR3 residues: CSARGYHSGNTIYF. DNA of the CDR3: TGCAGTGCTAGAGGGTACCACTCTGGAAACACCATATATTTT.

This clonotype was found many times. This chain joins TRBV12-3 or TRBV12-4 and TRBJ2-5; the D is unclear. The germline V and J ends were trimmed by 3 bases and 2 bases, with 10 bases remaining between them. This CDR3 region has 14 residues. CDR3 nucleotide sequence: TGTGCCAGCAGTTTCAGGACGGAGCAAGAGACCCAGTACTTC. This translates into CASSFRTEQETQYF.

This clonotype was seen many times. The CDR3 sequence: CASSQSWTTREQFF. CDR3 nucleotide sequence: TGCGCCAGCAGCCAATCCTGGACTACCAGGGAGCAGTTCTTC. The rearrangement joins TRBV4-1 to TRBJ2-1; D may be TRBD2 (6 bases). Trimming removed 2 bases at V and 10 bases at J, with 15 bases between. The CDR3 covers 14 residues. Germline V lookup: CDR1 MGHRA, CDR2 YSYEKL.

The J gene is TRBJ2-7, the V gene TRBV4-3, with TRBD2 matching 9 bases. Germline V gene lookup returns CDR1 LGHNA and CDR2 YSLEER. This CDR3 has 15 amino acids. Germline trimming cut 4 bases from V and 3 bases from J; bases unmatched to any gene: 7. CDR3 sequence (DNA): TGCGCCAGCAGCCGGGAGAGGACTAGCGTCTACGAGCAGTACTTC. The encoded protein is CASSRERTSVYEQYF.

This clonotype was recorded many times. The rearrangement joins TRBV2 to TRBJ2-5; D may be TRBD1 or TRBD2 (5 bases each). V was cut by 3 bases and J by 8 bases, with 7 bases left in between. This CDR3 has 11 residues. Germline V CDR1 and CDR2: SNHLY, FYNNEI. CDR3 sequence reads: CASSDGGTQYF. The DNA of the CDR3 is TGTGCCAGCAGTGATGGGGGTACCCAGTACTTC.